The 30 T cell receptor beta chains given below trace back to one sample, sequenced in a study of OX40 agonist ivuxolimab in advanced cancers. The method was immunoSEQ multiplex PCR; TCRdb's version includes in-frame clones alone and lacks a portion of them. The table includes 100,000 or so clones, more than 85% detected once. The sequences come from CD4+ or CD8+ T cells sorted from blood, collected in a trial of the OX40 agonist ivuxolimab. The receptors come from an adult with an advanced solid tumor such as melanoma, head and neck, liver or kidney cancer.

The chain links TRBV5-1 to TRBJ2-5, with 12 bases fitting TRBD2. The CDR3 covers 14 residues. The trim removed 4 bases at V and 5 bases at J, leaving 3 bases unmatched. Germline V lookup: CDR1 SGHRS, CDR2 YFSETQ. The CDR3 region is CASSNGLAGETQYF. DNA for the CDR3: TGCGCCAGCAGCAACGGACTAGCGGGGGAGACCCAGTACTTC.

This clone was seen a single time. The rearrangement joins TRBV6-6 to TRBJ1-1, with unresolved D. The CDR3 runs 12 residues. Germline lookup yields CDR1 MNHNY and CDR2 SVGAGI (reference sequence). Trimming pared 2 bases from V and 3 bases from J, leaving 4 bases between. CDR3 amino acids: CASSYGDTEAFF. DNA of the CDR3: TGTGCCAGCAGTTACGGGGACACTGAAGCTTTCTTT.

The chain has TRBV30 and TRBJ2-5; D not certain. The V gene lost 4 bases and the J gene lost 0 bases, with 24 bases spanning the gap. Germline lookup yields CDR1 GTSNPN and CDR2 SVGIG (reference sequence). The CDR3 covers 18 residues. The CDR3 bases are TGTGCCTGGAAGGGAATCGGACCCGAGTCCAGTAACCAAGAGACCCAGTACTTC. It yields the protein CAWKGIGPESSNQETQYF.

This clone was seen once. V is TRBV11-3 and J is TRBJ1-2, with 9 bases matching TRBD1. The CDR3 is made up of 12 amino acids. Germline V CDR1 and CDR2: SGHNT, YENEEA. With 3 bases clipped from V and 7 bases from J, the junction kept 0 bases outside the gene matches. DNA for the CDR3: TGTGCCAGCAGCTTGACAGGGGGTGGCTACACCTTC. This translates into CASSLTGGGYTF.

V and J are TRBV15 and TRBJ1-1; D is perhaps TRBD1 (6 bases). V gave up 0 bases and J gave up 2 bases, with 7 bases separating them. This CDR3 comprises 14 residues. Germline V CDR1 and CDR2: LNHNV, YYDKDF (reference sequence). The CDR3 coding sequence is TGTGCCACCAGCAGAGATGGGGGCAACACTGAAGCTTTCTTT. Protein sequence: CATSRDGGNTEAFF. The full variable domain, rest sourced from reference TRBV15 and TRBJ1-1, is DAMVIQNPRYQVTQFGKPVTLSCSQTLNHNVMYWYQQKSSQAPKLLFHYYDKDFNNEADTPDNFQSRRPNTSFCFLDIRSPGLGDTAMYLCATSRDGGNTEAFFGQGTRLTVV.

This chain links TRBV27 with TRBJ2-7; a possible D gene is TRBD1 (5 bases). The CDR3 contains 14 residues. Germline CDR1 reads MNHEY; CDR2 reads SMNVEV (reference sequence). V lost 0 bases and J 6 bases, leaving 12 bases between the germline ends. CDR3 sequence (DNA): TGTGCCAGCAGTTTATCAGGGGTATGGACCGAGCAGTACTTC. Protein sequence: CASSLSGVWTEQYF.

The chain is built from TRBV7-8 and TRBJ2-5, with D possibly being TRBD2 (5 bases). V lost 8 bases and J 2 bases, leaving 18 bases between the germline ends. The CDR3 extends over 15 amino acids. CDR1 is SGHVS and CDR2 is FQNEAQ in the germline V gene. CDR3 coding DNA: TGTGCCAGCGATGCGGGTCCAGCGACTCAAGAGACCCAGTACTTC. It translates to CASDAGPATQETQYF. The full variable domain, rest sourced from reference TRBV7-8 and TRBJ2-5, is GAGVSQSPRYKVAKRGQDVALRCDPISGHVSLFWYQQALGQGPEFLTYFQNEAQLDKSGLPSDRFFAERPEGSVSTLKIQRTQQEDSAVYLCASDAGPATQETQYFGPGTRLLVL.

The J gene is TRBJ2-7, the V gene TRBV10-3, with TRBD2 as a possible D gene (6 bases). V was cut by 5 bases and J by 1 base, with 9 bases left in between. Germline V gene lookup returns CDR1 ENHRY and CDR2 SYGVKD. The CDR3 spans 13 residues. The CDR3 here is CAISLAESYEQYF. CDR3 nucleotides: TGTGCCATCAGTTTAGCGGAGTCCTACGAGCAGTACTTC.

The chain combines TRBV11-2 with TRBJ2-3, with D possibly called TRBD1 or TRBD2 (5 bases each). Germline V gene data show CDR1 as SGHAT and CDR2 as FQNNGV. Trimming took off 3 bases at V and 1 base at J, with 14 bases between the two ends. CDR3 length: 16 amino acids. The DNA of the CDR3 is TGTGCCAGCAGCTTCTCTGGGGGTTCGCGCACAGATACGCAGTATTTT. This sequence encodes CASSFSGGSRTDTQYF.

The rearrangement uses TRBV9 and TRBJ1-2; maybe TRBD1 (6 bases). The CDR3 has 14 residues. The V end was cut by 1 base, the J end by 7 bases, with 14 bases between. Germline V lookup: CDR1 SGDLS, CDR2 YYNGEE. The CDR3 region has the DNA TGTGCCAGCAGCGTACCGGGGGCCAGCGGTGGCTACACCTTC. Amino acid sequence: CASSVPGASGGYTF.

The V gene is TRBV5-1, the J gene TRBJ2-7; D remains ambiguous. V lost 6 bases to trimming and J lost 0 bases, with 16 bases between them. CDR1 and CDR2 (germline): SGHRS, YFSETQ. The CDR3 has 15 residues. The CDR3 DNA follows: TGCGCCAGCAACCTGGGCGGATTCAGCTCCTACGAGCAGTACTTC. Translating it yields CASNLGGFSSYEQYF.

This clone turned up a few times. The chain links TRBV7-9 to TRBJ2-7; D gene uncertain. CDR1 is SEHNR and CDR2 is FQNEAQ in the germline V gene (reference sequence). Trimming shortened V by 1 base and J by 7 bases, and 11 bases separated the two germline ends. This CDR3 is built from 13 residues. The CDR3 loop is CASSLVGNGEQYF. Here the CDR3 DNA reads TGTGCCAGCAGCTTAGTGGGGAACGGGGAGCAGTACTTC.

The rearrangement uses TRBV7-3 and TRBJ1-5, with D possibly matching TRBD1 (5 bases). Trimming pared 1 base from V and 4 bases from J, leaving 8 bases between. The V gene's germline CDR1 is SGHTA and CDR2 FQGTGA. The CDR3 consists of 14 residues. CDR3 DNA sequence: TGTGCCAGCAGCTTAATCGGGGGAAATCAGCCCCAGCATTTT. This gives the protein CASSLIGGNQPQHF.

The chain has TRBV7-3 and TRBJ2-1; 10 positions agree with TRBD2. J lost 9 bases, V lost 4 bases, and 15 bases had no gene match. CDR3 size: 17 residues. Germline V gene lookup returns CDR1 SGHTA and CDR2 FQGTGA. CDR3 coding DNA: TGTGCCAGCAGCTCGCGACCCAGGACTAGCGGAGGTGGTGAGCAGTTCTTC. Amino acid sequence: CASSSRPRTSGGGEQFF.

The chain is built from TRBV20-1 and TRBJ1-1; D call uncertain. Trimming stripped 2 bases from V and 7 bases from J, with 8 bases between. Germline-derived CDR1 and CDR2 are DFQATT and SNEGSKA (reference sequence). This CDR3 comprises 11 residues. The CDR3 DNA reads TGCAGTGCTAGATCCCACAGTGAAGCTTTCTTT. Translating gives CSARSHSEAFF.

The rearrangement links TRBV7-8 to TRBJ2-2, with TRBD2 as a possible D gene (5 bases). Germline V gene data show CDR1 as SGHVS and CDR2 as FQNEAQ. The CDR3 consists of 15 residues. V lost 8 bases and J 4 bases, leaving 17 bases between the germline ends. CDR3 region: CASQRAGGLTGELFF. Written as DNA, the CDR3 is TGTGCCAGCCAGAGGGCTGGCGGCCTCACCGGGGAGCTGTTTTTT.

V gene TRBV30 combines with J gene TRBJ1-2, with D unclear. The V end lost 0 bases, the J end lost 4 bases, and 9 bases lay between the germline ends. Germline assignment: CDR1 GTSNPN and CDR2 SVGIG (reference sequence). This CDR3 is built from 13 residues. The CDR3 nucleotides are TGTGCCTGGAGTGTTAGGTCTGGCTATGGCTACACCTTC. Encoded protein: CAWSVRSGYGYTF.

Here the CDR3 DNA reads TGTGCCAGCAGTCTCCAGACTAGCGGGAATCAAGAGACCCAGTACTTC. Translation: CASSLQTSGNQETQYF. The chain uses TRBV2 and TRBJ2-5, with 11 positions matching TRBD2. This CDR3 comprises 16 residues. Germline V gives CDR1 SNHLY, CDR2 FYNNEI. The ends lost 5 bases at V and 2 bases at J; junction bases unmatched: 7.

This clone was seen a single time. The V and J genes are TRBV4-2 and TRBJ2-1, with D perhaps given as TRBD1 or TRBD2 (5 bases each). From germline, CDR1 is LGHNA and CDR2 YNFKEQ. The germline V and J ends were trimmed by 4 bases and 7 bases, with 20 bases remaining between them. The CDR3 spans 16 residues. The CDR3 DNA follows: TGTGCCAGCAGCCGATTCAGGGAGTTATGGCGAAATGAGCAGTTCTTC. As protein: CASSRFRELWRNEQFF.

The chain has TRBV4-3 and TRBJ1-1, with TRBD1 as a possible D gene (5 bases). Germline V gene data show CDR1 as LGHNA and CDR2 as YSLEER. The ends were cut back, 1 base at V and 1 base at J, with 10 bases in the middle. There are 15 residues in the CDR3. Here the CDR3 DNA reads TGCGCCAGCAGCCAAGCCCGACAGAGGAACACTGAAGCTTTCTTT. It yields the protein CASSQARQRNTEAFF.

This chain uses TRBV28 with TRBJ1-2; D is perhaps TRBD1 (5 bases). This CDR3 contains 13 residues. The germline V gene has CDR1 MDHEN and CDR2 SYDVKM. V lost 8 bases and J 6 bases, leaving 16 bases between the germline ends. CDR3 protein: CASHRGMADGYTF. Here the CDR3 DNA reads TGTGCCAGCCACCGGGGGATGGCGGATGGCTACACCTTC.

This chain joins TRBV5-1 and TRBJ2-5, with 7 bases fitting TRBD2. V trimming: 7 bases; J trimming: 1 base; junction bases outside the gene matches: 4. Germline CDR1 SGHRS, CDR2 YFSETQ. The CDR3 runs 13 residues. The CDR3 protein is CASGRGSQETQYF. CDR3 bases: TGCGCCAGCGGGAGGGGCAGCCAAGAGACCCAGTACTTC.

This chain uses TRBV27 with TRBJ2-5, with 7 nucleotides matching TRBD2. CDR1 and CDR2 (germline): MNHEY, SMNVEV (reference sequence). The CDR3 runs 15 residues. Germline trimming cut 5 bases from V and 5 bases from J; bases unmatched to any gene: 11. The CDR3 sequence is CASSPWGGSGETQYF. In nucleotides, the CDR3 is TGTGCCAGCAGTCCCTGGGGCGGGAGTGGGGAGACCCAGTACTTC.

This clone occurred a few times. The chain uses TRBV25-1 and TRBJ2-3; no clear D gene. The CDR3 totals 11 residues. The germline V gene has CDR1 MGHDK and CDR2 SYGVNS. Trimming took off 8 bases at V and 1 base at J, with 4 bases between the two ends. The CDR3, as DNA: TGTGCCAGCGGTCGCACAGATACGCAGTATTTT. Its protein is CASGRTDTQYF.

The rearrangement joins TRBV5-6 to TRBJ1-1; 7 bases align to TRBD1. V dropped 2 bases and J dropped 10; count of bases not matched to a gene: 11. From germline, CDR1 is SGHDT and CDR2 YYEEEE. CDR3 length: 14 residues. DNA of the CDR3: TGTGCCAGCAGCTTCTACACAGGGGCGGCAGGAGCTTTCTTT. It encodes CASSFYTGAAGAFF.

The rearrangement uses TRBV7-9 and TRBJ1-1; D not resolved. Trimming took 3 bases from V and 3 from J, leaving 8 bases between them. Germline V gene data show CDR1 as SEHNR and CDR2 as FQNEAQ (reference sequence). This CDR3 is built from 13 residues. This chain's CDR3 is CASSFRDDTEAFF. The CDR3 bases are TGTGCCAGCAGCTTTCGGGATGACACTGAAGCTTTCTTT. Full variable domain (missing parts from reference TRBV7-9 and TRBJ1-1): DTGVSQNPRHKITKRGQNVTFRCDPISEHNRLYWYRQTLGQGPEFLTYFQNEAQLEKSRLLSDRFSAERPKGSFSTLEIQRTEQGDSAMYLCASSFRDDTEAFFGQGTRLTVV.

The rearrangement joins TRBV6-5 to TRBJ1-3; TRBD1 is a possible D gene (5 bases). V lost 6 bases to trimming and J lost 8 bases, with 14 bases between them. CDR3 length: 13 residues. CDR1 MNHEY and CDR2 SVGAGI come from the germline V gene. For the CDR3, the DNA is TGTGCCAGCAGCCCCCAGGCGGGGGACACCATATATTTT. Amino acid sequence: CASSPQAGDTIYF.

The J gene is TRBJ2-2, the V gene TRBV19; unclear D gene. With 7 bases removed from V and 4 bases from J, the gap between germline ends came to 16 bases. This CDR3 is 15 amino acids long. Germline V gives CDR1 LNHDA, CDR2 SQIVND (reference sequence). CDR3 DNA: TGTGCCAGTACTGAAACTTCGACGAGCACCGGGGAGCTGTTTTTT. Its protein product is CASTETSTSTGELFF.

The chain uses TRBV18 and TRBJ2-7; 11 bases map to TRBD2. This CDR3 is 16 amino acids long. CDR1 KGHSH and CDR2 LQKENI come from the germline V gene. V was clipped by 6 bases and J by 0 bases; unmatched bases: 7. The CDR3 region has the DNA TGTGCCAGCTCCCAACTCGGGACTAGCGGCTCCTACGAGCAGTACTTC. This gives the protein CASSQLGTSGSYEQYF.

Written as DNA, the CDR3 is TGCAGCGCCGCTACCTACGGGATCAACGAGCAGTACTTC. Translating it yields CSAATYGINEQYF. V gene TRBV29-1 combines with J gene TRBJ2-7; D is possibly TRBD2 (5 bases). V lost 7 bases to trimming and J lost 5 bases, with 18 bases between them. CDR3 size: 13 residues. Germline V gene lookup returns CDR1 SQVTM and CDR2 ANQGSEA.